This T cell receptor (beta chain) was sequenced for a study of blood T cell repertoires in COVID-19. Study at large: Donors in the United States, Italy and Spain gave samples during acute or convalescent COVID-19. In each case, the material was cDNA or gDNA derived from T cells, B-cell-depleted T cells, or PBMCs.

This clone was counted once. Per the study methods: From reference gene primer amplification, estimates of nucleated cell counts were derived. Sequenced by immunoSEQ multiplex PCR; TCRdb stores in-frame clones only, minus some. That table is the source of V, J and clone size, and D and trimming were worked out from the DNA. The data hold about 78,000 clones, with about 89% observed a single time. The CDR3 extends over 15 amino acids. The germline CDR1 and CDR2 sequences are LGHDT and YNNKEL (reference sequence). Trimming pared 3 bases from V and 1 base from J, leaving 11 bases between. The chain is built from TRBV3-1 (or the pseudogene TRBV3-2) and TRBJ2-3; unclear D gene. Input material: peripheral blood. The receptor was derived from a woman aged 60-75 years with acute or convalescent COVID-19. CDR3 sequence reads: CASSHQAIGTDTQYF. The DNA of the CDR3 is TGTGCCAGCAGCCATCAAGCGATTGGCACAGATACGCAGTATTTT.